The clone carrying this T cell receptor (beta chain) appeared a single time. Trimming took 4 bases from V and 8 from J, leaving 11 bases between them. The CDR3 runs to 12 residues. The germline V gene encodes CDR1 SNHLY and CDR2 FYNNEI. This sample was taken from a study of blood T cell repertoires in COVID-19. About the research overall: T cells, B-cell-depleted T cells, or PBMCs supplied cDNA or gDNA.

Data came from immunoSEQ multiplex PCR; TCRdb stores just in-frame clones and leaves some out. Of about 150,000 clones in the sample, over 75% were seen once. The clonotype originates from a human donor in a cohort sampled during active COVID-19. The V call is TRBV2, the J call TRBJ1-2; D remains ambiguous. Sequenced input: peripheral blood. The CDR3 protein is CASSVQVWGYTF. DNA for the CDR3: TGTGCCAGCAGTGTGCAGGTCTGGGGCTACACCTTC.